This T cell receptor (beta chain) is drawn from a study of regulatory T cells in long-lasting Graves disease. For the study at large: Persistent cases were those of Graves' disease that involved over 5 years of antithyroid drugs with positive TSH receptor antibodies. Study-level points and caveats: Those with persistent Graves' had less TCR diversity than newly diagnosed patients. TRBV28, TRBJ1-2 and TRBJ2-5 were segments that persistent disease favored. Comparison showed that persistent patients shared more public clonotypes (about 3,000) than new patients (approximately 870).

V lost 5 bases, J lost 2 bases, and 12 bases lay in between. Germline values: CDR1 SGHAT, CDR2 FQNNGV. The CDR3 extends over 15 amino acids. Specified time point: persistent/refractory GD, antithyroid drugs over 5 years with positive TRAb. PBMC RNA served as the TCR library source. Library construction for TCR beta used iRepertoire HTBI primers and Arm-PCR of CDR3 regions. A single record per CDR3 protein comes from TCRdb applying MiXCR to the multiplex PCR reads. The table includes hundreds of thousands of distinct CDR3 sequences, under 25% detected once. This clonotype was counted at least ten times. Antigen unknown.

Sequencing was performed on peripheral blood mononuclear cells (PBMCs), taken when the disease was refractory, from a patient treated with antithyroid drugs. This clonotype was sampled from a female donor with Graves disease. The chain combines TRBV11-2 with TRBJ2-2; weak D call: TRBD2 (5 bases). This CDR3 reads CASSPGRRNTGELFF. For the CDR3, the DNA is TGTGCCAGCAGCCCGGGGAGACGAAACACCGGGGAGCTGTTTTTT.